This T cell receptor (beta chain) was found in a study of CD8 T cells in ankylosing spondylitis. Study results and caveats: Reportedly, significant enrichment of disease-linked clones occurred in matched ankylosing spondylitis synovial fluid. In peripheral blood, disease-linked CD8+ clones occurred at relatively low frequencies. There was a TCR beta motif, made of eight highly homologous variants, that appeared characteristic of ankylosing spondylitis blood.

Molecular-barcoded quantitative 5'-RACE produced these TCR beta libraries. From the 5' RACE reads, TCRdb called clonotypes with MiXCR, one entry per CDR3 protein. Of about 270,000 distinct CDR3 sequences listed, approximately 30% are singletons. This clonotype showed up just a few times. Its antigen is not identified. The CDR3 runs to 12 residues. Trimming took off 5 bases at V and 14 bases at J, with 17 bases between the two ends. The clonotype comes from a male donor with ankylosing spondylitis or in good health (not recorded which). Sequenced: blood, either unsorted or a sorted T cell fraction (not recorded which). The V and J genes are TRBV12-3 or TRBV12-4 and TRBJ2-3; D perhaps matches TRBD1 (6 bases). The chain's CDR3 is CASSPDTLQGYF. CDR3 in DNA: TGTGCCAGCAGTCCGGATACCTTACAGGGGTATTTT.